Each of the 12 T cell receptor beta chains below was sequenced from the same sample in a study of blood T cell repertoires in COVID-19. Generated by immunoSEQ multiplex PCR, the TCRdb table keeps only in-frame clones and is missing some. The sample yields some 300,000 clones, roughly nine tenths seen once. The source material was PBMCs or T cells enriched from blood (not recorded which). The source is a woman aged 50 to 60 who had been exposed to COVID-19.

The CDR3: CASSRRTGESYNSPLHF. CDR3 bases: TGTGCCAGCAGTCGAAGGACAGGGGAGTCCTATAATTCACCCCTCCACTTT. The J gene is TRBJ1-6, the V gene TRBV7-2, with 9 bases lining up with TRBD1. Germline V lookup: CDR1 SGHTA, CDR2 FQGNSA. The CDR3 has 17 amino acids. Trimming removed 6 bases from V and 1 base from J; junction bases left unmatched: 7.

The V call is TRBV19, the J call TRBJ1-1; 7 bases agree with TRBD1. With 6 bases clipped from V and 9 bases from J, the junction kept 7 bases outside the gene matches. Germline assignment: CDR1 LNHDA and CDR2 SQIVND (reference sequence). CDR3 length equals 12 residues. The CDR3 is CASRPTGRQAFF. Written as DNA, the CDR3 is TGTGCCAGTAGGCCGACAGGGCGGCAAGCTTTCTTT.

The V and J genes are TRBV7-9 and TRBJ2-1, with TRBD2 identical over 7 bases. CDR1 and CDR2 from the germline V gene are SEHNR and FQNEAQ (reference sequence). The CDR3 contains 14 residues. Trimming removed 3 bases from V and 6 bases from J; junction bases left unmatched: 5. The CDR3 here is CASSFRGDFNEQFF. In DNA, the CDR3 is TGTGCCAGCAGCTTCCGGGGGGACTTCAATGAGCAGTTCTTC.

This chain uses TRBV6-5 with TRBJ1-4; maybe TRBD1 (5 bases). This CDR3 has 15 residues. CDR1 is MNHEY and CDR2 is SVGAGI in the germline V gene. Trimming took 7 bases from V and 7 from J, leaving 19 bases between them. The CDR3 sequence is CASKERAGGGEKLFF. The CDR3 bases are TGTGCCAGCAAAGAGCGGGCCGGGGGGGGTGAAAAACTGTTTTTT.

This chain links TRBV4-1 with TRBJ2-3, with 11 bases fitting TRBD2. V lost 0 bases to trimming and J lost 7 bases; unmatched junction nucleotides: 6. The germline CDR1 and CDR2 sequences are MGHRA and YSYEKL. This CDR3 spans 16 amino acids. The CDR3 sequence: CASSQEGSGGAHTQYF. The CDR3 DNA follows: TGCGCCAGCAGCCAAGAAGGTAGCGGGGGGGCCCATACGCAGTATTTT.

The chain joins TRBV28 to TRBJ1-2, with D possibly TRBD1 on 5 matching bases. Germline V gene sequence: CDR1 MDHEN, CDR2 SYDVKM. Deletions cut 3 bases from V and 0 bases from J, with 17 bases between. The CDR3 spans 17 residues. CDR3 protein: CASSFPRRQIANYGYTF. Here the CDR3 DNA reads TGTGCCAGCAGTTTCCCACGCCGACAGATAGCTAACTATGGCTACACCTTC.

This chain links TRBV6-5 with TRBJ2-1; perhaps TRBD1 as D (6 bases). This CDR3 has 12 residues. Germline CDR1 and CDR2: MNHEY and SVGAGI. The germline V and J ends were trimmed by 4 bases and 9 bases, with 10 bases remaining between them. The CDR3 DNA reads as TGTGCCAGCAGTTCAGGGGTTTCTGAGCAGTTCTTC. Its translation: CASSSGVSEQFF.

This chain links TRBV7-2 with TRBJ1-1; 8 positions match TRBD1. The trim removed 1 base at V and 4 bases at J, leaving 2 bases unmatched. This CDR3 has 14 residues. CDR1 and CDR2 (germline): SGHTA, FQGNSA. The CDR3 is CASSLGTGSTEAFF. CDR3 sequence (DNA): TGTGCCAGCAGCTTAGGGACAGGGTCCACTGAAGCTTTCTTT. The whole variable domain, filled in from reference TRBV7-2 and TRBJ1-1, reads GAGVSQSPSNKVTEKGKDVELRCDPISGHTALYWYRQSLGQGLEFLIYFQGNSAPDKSGLPSDRFSAERTGGSVSTLTIQRTQQEDSAVYLCASSLGTGSTEAFFGQGTRLTVV.

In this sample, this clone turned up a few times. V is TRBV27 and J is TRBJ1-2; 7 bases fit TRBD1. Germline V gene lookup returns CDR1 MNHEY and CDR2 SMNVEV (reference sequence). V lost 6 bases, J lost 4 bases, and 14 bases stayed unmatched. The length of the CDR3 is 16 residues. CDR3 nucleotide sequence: TGTGCCAGCAGCCCAACCCTTTGGGCAGGGGGCTATGGCTACACCTTC. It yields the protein CASSPTLWAGGYGYTF.

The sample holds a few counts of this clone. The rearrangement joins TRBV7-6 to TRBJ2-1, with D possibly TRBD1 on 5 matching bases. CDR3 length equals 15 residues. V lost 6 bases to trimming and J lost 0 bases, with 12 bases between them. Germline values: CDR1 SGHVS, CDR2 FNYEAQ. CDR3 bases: TGTGCCAGCAGACCGACAGAACTCTCCTACAATGAGCAGTTCTTC. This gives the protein CASRPTELSYNEQFF.

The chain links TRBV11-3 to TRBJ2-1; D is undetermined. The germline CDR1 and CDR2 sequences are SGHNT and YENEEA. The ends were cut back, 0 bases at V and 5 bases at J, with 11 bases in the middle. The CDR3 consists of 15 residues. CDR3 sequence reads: CASSLDLLRNNEQFF. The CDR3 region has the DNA TGTGCCAGCAGCTTAGACCTGTTGCGAAACAATGAGCAGTTCTTC.

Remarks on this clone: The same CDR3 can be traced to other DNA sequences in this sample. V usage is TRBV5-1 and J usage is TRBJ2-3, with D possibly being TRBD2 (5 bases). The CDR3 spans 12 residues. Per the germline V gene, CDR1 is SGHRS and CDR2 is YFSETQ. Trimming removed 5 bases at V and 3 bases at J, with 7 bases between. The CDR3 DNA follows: TGCGCCAGCAGTACGGGGACAGATACGCAGTATTTT. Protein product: CASSTGTDTQYF.